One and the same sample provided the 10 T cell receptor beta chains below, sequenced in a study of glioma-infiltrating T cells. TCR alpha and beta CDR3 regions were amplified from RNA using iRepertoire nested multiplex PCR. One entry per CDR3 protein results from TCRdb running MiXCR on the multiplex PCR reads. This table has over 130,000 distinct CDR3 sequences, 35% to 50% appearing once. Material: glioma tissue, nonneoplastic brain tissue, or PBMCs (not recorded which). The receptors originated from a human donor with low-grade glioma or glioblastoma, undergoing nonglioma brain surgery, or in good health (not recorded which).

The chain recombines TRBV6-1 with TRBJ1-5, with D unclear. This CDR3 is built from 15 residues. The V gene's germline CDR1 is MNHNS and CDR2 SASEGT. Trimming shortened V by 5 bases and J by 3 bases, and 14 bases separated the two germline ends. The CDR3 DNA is TGTGCCAGCAGTTCAACCCGGGTCCCCAATCAGCCCCAGCATTTT. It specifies CASSSTRVPNQPQHF.

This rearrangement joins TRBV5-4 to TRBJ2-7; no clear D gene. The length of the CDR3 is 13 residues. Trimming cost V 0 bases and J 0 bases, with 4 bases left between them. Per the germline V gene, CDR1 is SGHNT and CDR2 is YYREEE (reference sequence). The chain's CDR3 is CASSLDPSYEQYF. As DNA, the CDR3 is TGTGCCAGCAGCTTGGACCCCTCCTACGAGCAGTACTTC. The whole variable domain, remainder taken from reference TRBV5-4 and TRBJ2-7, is ETGVTQSPTHLIKTRGQQVTLRCSSQSGHNTVSWYQQALGQGPQFIFQYYREEENGRGNFPPRFSGLQFPNYSSELNVNALELDDSALYLCASSLDPSYEQYFGPGTRLTVT.

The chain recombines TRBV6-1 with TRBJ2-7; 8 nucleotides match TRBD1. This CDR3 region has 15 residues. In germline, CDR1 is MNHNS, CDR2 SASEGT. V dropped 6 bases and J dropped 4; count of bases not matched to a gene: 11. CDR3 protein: CASRPPGTGSYEQYF. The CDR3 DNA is TGTGCCAGCAGGCCTCCCGGGACAGGATCATACGAGCAGTACTTC.

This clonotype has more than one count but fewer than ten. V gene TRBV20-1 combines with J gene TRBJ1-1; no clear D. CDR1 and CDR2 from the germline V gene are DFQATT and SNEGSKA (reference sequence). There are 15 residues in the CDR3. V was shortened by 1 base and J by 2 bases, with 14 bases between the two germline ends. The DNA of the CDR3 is TGCAGTGCTAGAGTGTTGCGGGTTGAAAACACTGAAGCTTTCTTT. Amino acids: CSARVLRVENTEAFF.

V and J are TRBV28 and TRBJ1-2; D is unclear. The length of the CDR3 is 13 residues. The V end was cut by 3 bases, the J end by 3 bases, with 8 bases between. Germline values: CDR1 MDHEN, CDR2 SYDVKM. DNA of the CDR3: TGTGCCAGCAGTTTCAACAAGTACTATGGCTACACCTTC. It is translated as CASSFNKYYGYTF.

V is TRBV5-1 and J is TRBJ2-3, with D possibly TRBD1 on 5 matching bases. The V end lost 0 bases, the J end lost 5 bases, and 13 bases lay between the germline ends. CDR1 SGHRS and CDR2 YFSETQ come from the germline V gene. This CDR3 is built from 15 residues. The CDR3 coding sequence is TGCGCCAGCAGCTTGGGTATAGGGGCAGGAGATACGCAGTATTTT. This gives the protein CASSLGIGAGDTQYF.

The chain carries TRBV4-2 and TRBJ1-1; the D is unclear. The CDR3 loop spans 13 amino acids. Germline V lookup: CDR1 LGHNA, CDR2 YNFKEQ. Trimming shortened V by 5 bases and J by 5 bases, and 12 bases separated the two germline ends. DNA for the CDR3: TGTGCCAGCAGCTTATCCCCGAAGACTGAAGCTTTCTTT. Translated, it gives CASSLSPKTEAFF.

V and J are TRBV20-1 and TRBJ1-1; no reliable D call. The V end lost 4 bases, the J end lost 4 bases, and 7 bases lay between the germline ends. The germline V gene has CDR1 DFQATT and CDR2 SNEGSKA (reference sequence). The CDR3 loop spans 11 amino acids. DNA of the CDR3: TGCAGTGCTAATTTGGGCACTGAAGCTTTCTTT. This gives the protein CSANLGTEAFF.

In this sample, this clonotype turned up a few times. The CDR3 reads CASSRDRTIIMNTEAFF. CDR3 bases: TGTGCCAGCAGTCGGGACAGGACAATCATTATGAACACTGAAGCTTTCTTT. V is TRBV6-2 or TRBV6-3 and J is TRBJ1-1, with 8 bases that match TRBD1. Germline V lookup: CDR1 MNHEY, CDR2 SVGEGT. The CDR3 is made up of 17 amino acids. V was clipped by 5 bases and J by 0 bases; unmatched bases: 11.

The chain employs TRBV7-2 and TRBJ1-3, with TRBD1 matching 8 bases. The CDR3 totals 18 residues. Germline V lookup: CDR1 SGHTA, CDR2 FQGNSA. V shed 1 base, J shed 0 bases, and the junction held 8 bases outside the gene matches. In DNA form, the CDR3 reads TGTGCCAGCAGCTTAGACGGGACAGGTTCATTCTCTGGAAACACCATATATTTT. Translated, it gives CASSLDGTGSFSGNTIYF.